This T cell receptor beta chain was profiled in a study of vaccination and CD4 T cells after COVID-19. Study-level background: Post-vaccination specimens were collected at a median of roughly 65 days following dose two (range 14 to 241). Study outcomes and limitations: The study found that a median approximately 83% of reactive clones in convalescent patients appeared only post-vaccination.

Treatment here: roughly 11-day PBMC culture with coronavirus spike peptide pools or control peptides (ViraFEST assay). ViraFEST grew antigen-specific T cells using peptide pools, then sequenced TCRs. Convalescent patients tested SARS-CoV-2 PCR positive from March to December 2020, before Alpha, Beta and Delta emerged. The CDR3 consists of 16 residues. Germline V CDR1 and CDR2: MNHEY, SVGAGI. The V gene lost 4 bases and the J gene lost 4 bases, with 19 bases spanning the gap. With the Oncomine TCR Beta short-read assay, DNA from cultured CD4+ T cells was sequenced. From the PCR reads, TCRdb called clonotypes with MiXCR, one entry per CDR3 protein. The data hold approximately 15,000 distinct CDR3 sequences, with approximately 51% observed a single time. The count of this clonotype is one. Its antigen is undetermined.

Sequenced sample: CD4+ T cells from blood, cultured in vitro. J is TRBJ2-5 and V is TRBV6-5, with D perhaps matching TRBD2 (6 bases). This TCR came from a human donor who had recovered from COVID-19. The CDR3 sequence is CASSSPPIGRGETQYF. The CDR3 bases are TGTGCCAGCAGTTCCCCCCCCATCGGGAGAGGAGAGACCCAGTACTTC.